A single T cell receptor (beta chain) is shown here with its context. No antigen is known for it. The entry originates in a study of T cell repertoires in cytomegalovirus infection. Study-wide context: Selection of CMV epitopes for the study included recently identified HLA-C-restricted and well-studied HLA-B-restricted ones. Public TCR beta signature analysis indicated the presence of both CMV infection and matching HLA type. The study's findings and limits: Public TCR beta family frequency separated CMV-and-HLA carriers, including in an independent cohort. HLA-C-restricted CMV clonotypes gave the most frequent clonotype in two of eight donors.

MiXCR, applied by TCRdb to the reads, yields one record per CDR3 protein. The top ten hold about a sixth of the sample, which has roughly 500,000 distinct CDR3 sequences, more than 30% seen once. The CDR3 is 13 amino acids. The J segment lost 15 bases and the V segment lost 1 base, leaving 5 bases of the junction unmatched. CDR1 is MNHNY and CDR2 is SVGAGI in the germline V gene (reference sequence). The clonotype was recovered from a human donor in good health (CMV status not recorded). Some clones in this sample may be carry-over from other donors' samples. Specimen: cultured PBMCs, collected from culture after CMV antigen stimulation. V and J are TRBV6-6 and TRBJ2-1, with 11 positions matching TRBD2. CDR3 residues: CASSYLTSGKRFF. The CDR3 DNA sequence: TGTGCCAGCAGTTACTTGACTAGCGGGAAACGGTTCTTC.